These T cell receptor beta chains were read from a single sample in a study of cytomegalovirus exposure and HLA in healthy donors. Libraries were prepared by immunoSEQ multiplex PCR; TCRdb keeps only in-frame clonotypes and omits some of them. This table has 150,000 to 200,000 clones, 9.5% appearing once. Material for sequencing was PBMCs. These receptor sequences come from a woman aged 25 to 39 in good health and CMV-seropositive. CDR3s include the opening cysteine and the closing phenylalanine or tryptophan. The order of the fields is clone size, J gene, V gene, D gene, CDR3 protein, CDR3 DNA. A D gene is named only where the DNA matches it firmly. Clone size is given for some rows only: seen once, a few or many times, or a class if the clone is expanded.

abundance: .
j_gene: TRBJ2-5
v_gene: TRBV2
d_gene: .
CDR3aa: CASSFSTGEQETQYF
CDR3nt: TGTGCCAGCAGCTTTTCGACGGGGGAGCAAGAGACCCAGTACTTC

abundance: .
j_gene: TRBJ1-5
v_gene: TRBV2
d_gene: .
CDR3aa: CASRGQSNQPQHF
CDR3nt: TGTGCCAGCAGGGGACAATCCAATCAGCCCCAGCATTTT

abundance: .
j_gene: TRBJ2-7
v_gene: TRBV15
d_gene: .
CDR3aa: CATSSSRTFYEQYF
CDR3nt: TGTGCCACCAGCAGCTCGCGGACTTTCTACGAGCAGTACTTC

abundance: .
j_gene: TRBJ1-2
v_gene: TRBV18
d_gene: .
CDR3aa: CASSPDQGNYGYTF
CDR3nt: TGTGCCAGCTCACCCGACCAGGGGAACTATGGCTACACCTTC

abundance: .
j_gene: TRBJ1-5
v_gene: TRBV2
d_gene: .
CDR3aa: CASSPGNRDQPQHF
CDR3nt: TGTGCCAGCAGTCCAGGGAACAGGGATCAGCCCCAGCATTTT

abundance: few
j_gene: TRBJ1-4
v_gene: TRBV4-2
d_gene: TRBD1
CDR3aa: CASSQGQGAEKLFF
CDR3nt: TGTGCCAGCAGCCAGGGACAGGGGGCTGAAAAACTGTTTTTT

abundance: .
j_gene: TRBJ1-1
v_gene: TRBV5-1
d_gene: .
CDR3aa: CASSLGSVNTEAFF
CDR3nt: TGCGCCAGCAGCTTGGGATCAGTGAACACTGAAGCTTTCTTT

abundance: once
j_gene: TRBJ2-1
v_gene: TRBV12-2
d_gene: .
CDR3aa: CASRRPPTSGRTVEQFF
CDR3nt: TGTGCAAGTCGCCGCCCCCCTACTAGCGGGAGGACTGTTGAGCAGTTCTTC

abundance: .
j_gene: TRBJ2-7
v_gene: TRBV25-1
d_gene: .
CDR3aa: CASSESGARSYEQYF
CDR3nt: TGTGCCAGCAGTGAATCCGGAGCCCGATCCTACGAGCAGTACTTC

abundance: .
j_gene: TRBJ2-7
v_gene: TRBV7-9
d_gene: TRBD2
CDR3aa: CASSHREGFEQYF
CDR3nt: TGTGCCAGCAGCCACCGGGAGGGTTTCGAGCAGTACTTC

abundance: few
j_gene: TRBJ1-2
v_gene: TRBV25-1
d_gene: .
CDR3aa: CASSAAGPYGYTF
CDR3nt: TGTGCCAGCAGTGCGGCAGGGCCTTATGGCTACACCTTC

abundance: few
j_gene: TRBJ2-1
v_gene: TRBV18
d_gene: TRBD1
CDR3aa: CASSPPGTGGDNEQFF
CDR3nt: TGTGCCAGCTCACCACCCGGGACAGGGGGAGACAATGAGCAGTTCTTC

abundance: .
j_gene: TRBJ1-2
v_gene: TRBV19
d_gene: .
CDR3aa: CASSILRTAYGYTF
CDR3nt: TGTGCCAGTAGTATCCTTAGGACAGCCTATGGCTACACCTTC

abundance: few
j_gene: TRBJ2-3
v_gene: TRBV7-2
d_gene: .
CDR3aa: CASSSGHSTDTQYF
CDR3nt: TGTGCCAGCAGCTCGGGACACAGCACAGATACGCAGTATTTT

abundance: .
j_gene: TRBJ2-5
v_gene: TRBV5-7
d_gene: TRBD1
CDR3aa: CARQGTGARETQYF
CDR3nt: TGTGCCAGACAGGGGACAGGGGCTCGGGAGACCCAGTACTTC

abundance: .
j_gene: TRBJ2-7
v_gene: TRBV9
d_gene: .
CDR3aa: CASSVELGSSYEQYF
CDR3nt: TGTGCCAGCAGCGTAGAACTGGGCAGCTCCTACGAGCAGTACTTC

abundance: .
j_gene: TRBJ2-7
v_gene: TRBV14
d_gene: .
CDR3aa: CASSQEEGPYEQYF
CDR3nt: TGTGCCAGCAGCCAGGAGGAGGGCCCCTACGAGCAGTACTTC

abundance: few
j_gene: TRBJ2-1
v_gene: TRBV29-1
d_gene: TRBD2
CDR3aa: CSVDSGRARGRFF
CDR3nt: TGCAGCGTTGATAGCGGGAGGGCCCGGGGTCGGTTCTTC

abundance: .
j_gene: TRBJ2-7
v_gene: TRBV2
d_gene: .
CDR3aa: CASRASGFSYEQYF
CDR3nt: TGTGCCAGCAGAGCCAGCGGGTTCTCCTACGAGCAGTACTTC

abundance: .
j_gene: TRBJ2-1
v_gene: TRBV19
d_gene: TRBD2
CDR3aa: CASSNTRSGTEQFF
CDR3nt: TGTGCCAGTAGTAACACCCGTAGCGGGACCGAGCAGTTCTTC

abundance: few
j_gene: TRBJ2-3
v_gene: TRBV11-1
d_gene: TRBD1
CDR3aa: CASSRRRTGSTDTQYF
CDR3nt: TGTGCCAGCAGCCGAAGGCGGACAGGGAGCACAGATACGCAGTATTTT

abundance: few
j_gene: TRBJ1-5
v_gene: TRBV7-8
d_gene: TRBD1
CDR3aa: CASSFSGQGGQPQHF
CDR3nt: TGTGCCAGCAGCTTCTCAGGACAGGGGGGTCAGCCCCAGCATTTT

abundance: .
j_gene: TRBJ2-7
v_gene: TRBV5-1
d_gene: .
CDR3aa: CASSLAGEEQYF
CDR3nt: TGCGCCAGCAGCTTGGCGGGGGAAGAGCAGTACTTC

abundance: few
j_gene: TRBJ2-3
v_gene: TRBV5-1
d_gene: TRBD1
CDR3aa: CASSLVNTGVRGTDTQYF
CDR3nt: TGCGCCAGCAGCTTGGTAAACACAGGGGTTCGAGGGACAGATACGCAGTATTTT

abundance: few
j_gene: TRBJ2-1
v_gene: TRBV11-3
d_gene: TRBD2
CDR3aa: CASSSRGLAGVHEQFF
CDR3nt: TGTGCCAGCAGCTCCCGAGGACTAGCGGGAGTCCATGAGCAGTTCTTC

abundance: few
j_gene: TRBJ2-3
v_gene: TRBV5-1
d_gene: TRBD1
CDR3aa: CASTQITGGTDTQYF
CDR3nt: TGCGCCAGCACCCAAATTACAGGGGGCACAGATACGCAGTATTTT

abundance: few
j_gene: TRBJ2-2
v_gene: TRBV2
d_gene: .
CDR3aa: CASSSLGSGVGELFF
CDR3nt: TGTGCCAGCAGTTCCCTAGGAAGTGGAGTCGGGGAGCTGTTTTTT

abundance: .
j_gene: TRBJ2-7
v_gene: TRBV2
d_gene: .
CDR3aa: CASSEYGGNSYEQYF
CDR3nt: TGTGCCAGCAGTGAATATGGTGGCAACTCCTACGAGCAGTACTTC

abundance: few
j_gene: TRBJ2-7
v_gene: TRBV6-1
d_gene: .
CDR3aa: CASSEVGDSYEQYF
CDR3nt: TGTGCCAGCAGTGAAGTAGGGGATTCCTACGAGCAGTACTTC

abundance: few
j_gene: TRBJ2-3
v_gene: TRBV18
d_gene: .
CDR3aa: CASSRGRSTDTQYF
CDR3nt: TGTGCCAGCTCCCGAGGGAGGAGCACAGATACGCAGTATTTT

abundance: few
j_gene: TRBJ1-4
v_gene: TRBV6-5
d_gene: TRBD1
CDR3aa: CASRDRAGEKLFF
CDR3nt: TGTGCCAGCAGAGACAGGGCGGGCGAAAAACTGTTTTTT

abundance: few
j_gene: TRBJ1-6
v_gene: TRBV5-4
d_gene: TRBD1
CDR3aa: CASSQDRDSPLHF
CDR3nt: TGTGCCAGCAGTCAGGACAGGGATTCACCCCTCCACTTT

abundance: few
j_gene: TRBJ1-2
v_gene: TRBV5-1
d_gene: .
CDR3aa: CASSFSGNNYGYTF
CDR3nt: TGCGCCAGCAGCTTCTCCGGGAATAACTATGGCTACACCTTC

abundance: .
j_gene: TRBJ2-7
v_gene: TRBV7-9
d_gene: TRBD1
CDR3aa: CASSLRDRGYEQYF
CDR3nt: TGTGCCAGCAGCTTAAGGGACAGGGGATACGAGCAGTACTTC

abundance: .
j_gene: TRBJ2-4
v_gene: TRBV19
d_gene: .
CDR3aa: CASSIWPNIQYF
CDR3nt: TGTGCCAGTAGTATTTGGCCGAACATTCAGTACTTC

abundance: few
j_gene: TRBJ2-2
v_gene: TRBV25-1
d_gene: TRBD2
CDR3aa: CASSLSGRGNTGELFF
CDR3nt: TGTGCCAGCAGTCTGAGCGGGAGGGGGAACACCGGGGAGCTGTTTTTT

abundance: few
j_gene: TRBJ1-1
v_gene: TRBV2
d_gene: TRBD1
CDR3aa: CASSKGQYTEAFF
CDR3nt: TGTGCCAGCAGTAAGGGACAGTACACTGAAGCTTTCTTT

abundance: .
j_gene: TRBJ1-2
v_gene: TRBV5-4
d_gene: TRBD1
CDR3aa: CASSTPTGGDYGYTF
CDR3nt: TGTGCCAGCAGCACCCCGACAGGGGGAGACTATGGCTACACCTTC

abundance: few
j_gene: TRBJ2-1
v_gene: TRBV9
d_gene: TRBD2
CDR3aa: CASSGLAGSSYNEQFF
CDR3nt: TGTGCCAGCAGCGGTCTAGCGGGAAGCTCCTACAATGAGCAGTTCTTC

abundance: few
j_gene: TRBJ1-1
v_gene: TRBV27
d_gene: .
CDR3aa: CASTDFTEAFF
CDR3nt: TGTGCCAGCACCGACTTCACTGAAGCTTTCTTT

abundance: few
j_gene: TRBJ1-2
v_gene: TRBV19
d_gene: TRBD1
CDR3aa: CASKPTGDQGYTF
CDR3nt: TGTGCCAGCAAGCCTACAGGGGATCAGGGCTACACCTTC